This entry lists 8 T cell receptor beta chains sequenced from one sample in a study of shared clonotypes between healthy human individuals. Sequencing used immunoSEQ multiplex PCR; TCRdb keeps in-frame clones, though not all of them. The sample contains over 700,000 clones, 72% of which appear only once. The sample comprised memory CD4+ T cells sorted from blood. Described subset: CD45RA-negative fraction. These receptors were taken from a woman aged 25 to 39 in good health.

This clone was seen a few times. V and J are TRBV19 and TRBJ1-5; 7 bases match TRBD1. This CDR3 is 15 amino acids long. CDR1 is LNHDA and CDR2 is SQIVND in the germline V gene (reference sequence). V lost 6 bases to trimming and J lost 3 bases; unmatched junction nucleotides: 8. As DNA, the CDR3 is TGTGCCAGTAGCCGCGTGACAGGGTCCAATCAGCCCCAGCATTTT. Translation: CASSRVTGSNQPQHF.

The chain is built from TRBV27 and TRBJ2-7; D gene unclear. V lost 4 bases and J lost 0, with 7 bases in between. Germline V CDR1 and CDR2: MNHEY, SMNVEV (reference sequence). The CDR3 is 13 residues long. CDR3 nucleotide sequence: TGTGCCAGCAGTTCCCTCAGCTCCTACGAGCAGTACTTC. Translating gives CASSSLSSYEQYF.

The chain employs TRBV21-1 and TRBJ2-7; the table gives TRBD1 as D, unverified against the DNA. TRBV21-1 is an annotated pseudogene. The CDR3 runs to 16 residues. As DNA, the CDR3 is TGTGCCAGCAGCAAAGGGGACAGGGTCCCCTCCTACGAGCAGTACTTC. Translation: CASSKGDRVPSYEQYF.

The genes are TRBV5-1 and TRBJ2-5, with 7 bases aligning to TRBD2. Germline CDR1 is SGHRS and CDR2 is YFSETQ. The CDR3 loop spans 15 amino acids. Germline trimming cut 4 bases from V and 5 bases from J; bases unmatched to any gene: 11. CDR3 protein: CASSGNTAGGETQYF. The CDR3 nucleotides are TGCGCCAGCAGCGGAAACACAGCCGGGGGGGAGACCCAGTACTTC. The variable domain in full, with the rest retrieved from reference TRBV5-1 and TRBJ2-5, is KAGVTQTPRYLIKTRGQQVTLSCSPISGHRSVSWYQQTPGQGLQFLFEYFSETQRNKGNFPGRFSGRQFSNSRSEMNVSTLELGDSALYLCASSGNTAGGETQYFGPGTRLLVL.

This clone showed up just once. The CDR3 region has the DNA TGCGCCAGCAGCTTATCCCTTAGCGGGAGCGAGACCCAGTACTTC. Translated: CASSLSLSGSETQYF. V is TRBV5-1 and J is TRBJ2-5; 9 nucleotides align to TRBD2. CDR1 is SGHRS and CDR2 is YFSETQ in the germline V gene. The CDR3 extends over 15 amino acids. J was trimmed by 5 bases and V by 2 bases; bases with no gene match: 7.

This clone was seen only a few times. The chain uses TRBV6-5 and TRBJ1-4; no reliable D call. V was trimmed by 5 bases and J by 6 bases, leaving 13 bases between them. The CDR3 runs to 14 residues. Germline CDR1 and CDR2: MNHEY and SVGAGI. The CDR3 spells CASSPGRYDEKLFF. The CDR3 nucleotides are TGTGCCAGCAGTCCGGGGAGATATGATGAAAAACTGTTTTTT.

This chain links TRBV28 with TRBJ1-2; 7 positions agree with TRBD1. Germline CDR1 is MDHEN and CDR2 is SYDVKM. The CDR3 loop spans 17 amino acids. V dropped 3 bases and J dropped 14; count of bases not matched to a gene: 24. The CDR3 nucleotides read TGTGCCAGCAGTTTCCCTCCCGGACAGGAATTCGAGATGGGGTGTACCTTC. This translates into CASSFPPGQEFEMGCTF.

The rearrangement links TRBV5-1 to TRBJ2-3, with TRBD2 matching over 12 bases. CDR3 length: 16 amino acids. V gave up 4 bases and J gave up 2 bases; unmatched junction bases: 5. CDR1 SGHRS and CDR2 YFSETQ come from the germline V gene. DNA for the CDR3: TGCGCCAGCAGCCCAGGGACTAGCGGGCCCACAGATACGCAGTATTTT. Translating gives CASSPGTSGPTDTQYF.